One sample yielded the 12 T cell receptor beta chains listed below, sequenced in a study of post-analysis software for immune sequencing data. Study-level results: In patients, about five TRBV segments were more frequent than in controls, with TRBV5-6, TRBV5-1 and TRBV20-1 among them.

Every TCR beta cDNA library bore unique molecular identifiers. TCRdb passed the PCR reads through MiXCR, listing each CDR3 protein once. This table has roughly 800,000 distinct CDR3 sequences, 35% to 55% appearing once. Their antigen targets remain unknown. Sequenced material: blood. These receptors came from a girl aged 5-17 years with multiple sclerosis.

The chain carries TRBV5-1 and TRBJ2-3, with D possibly being TRBD2 (6 bases). V was shortened by 3 bases and J by 1 base, with 18 bases between the two germline ends. This CDR3 is 17 amino acids long. CDR1 SGHRS and CDR2 YFSETQ come from the germline V gene. CDR3 DNA sequence: TGCGCCAGCAGCTGGGGGAGGACACTGGATCGCACAGATACGCAGTATTTT. Translation gives CASSWGRTLDRTDTQYF.

The chain carries TRBV20-1 and TRBJ1-5; TRBD1 is a possible D gene (5 bases). Trimming removed 5 bases at V and 4 bases at J, with 12 bases between. This CDR3 comprises 13 residues. Germline V gene data show CDR1 as DFQATT and CDR2 as SNEGSKA (reference sequence). The CDR3 is CSASSWGNQPQHF. The DNA for the CDR3 is TGCAGTGCTTCCTCTTGGGGGAATCAGCCCCAGCATTTT.

A few counts support this clonotype. The rearrangement links TRBV20-1 to TRBJ2-5, with TRBD1 as a possible D gene (6 bases). Between the trimmed V and J ends, which lost 5 bases and 7 bases, there was a span of 17 bases. From germline, CDR1 is DFQATT and CDR2 SNEGSKA (reference sequence). The CDR3 covers 13 residues. The CDR3 nucleotides read TGCAGTGCTGGGGGTTACAGGGTCCGGACCCAGTACTTC. Its protein product is CSAGGYRVRTQYF.

The chain recombines TRBV5-8 with TRBJ2-1, with TRBD1 as a possible D gene (6 bases). Trimming pared 0 bases from V and 9 bases from J, leaving 10 bases between. This CDR3 spans 13 amino acids. The germline CDR1 and CDR2 sequences are SGHTS and YDEGEE. The CDR3 reads CASSLDRAGEQFF. CDR3 DNA sequence: TGTGCCAGCAGCTTGGACAGGGCGGGTGAGCAGTTCTTC.

This clonotype was found a few times. The chain combines TRBV19 with TRBJ2-3; D ambiguous. CDR1 and CDR2 from the germline V gene are LNHDA and SQIVND (reference sequence). This CDR3 has 14 residues. V was shortened by 0 bases and J by 2 bases, with 6 bases between the two germline ends. CDR3 region: CASSIEPNTDTQYF. CDR3 in DNA: TGTGCCAGTAGTATAGAGCCTAACACAGATACGCAGTATTTT.

The CDR3 DNA sequence: TGTGCCAGCAGCTTAGCGGAAAACGGCGCATGGGGTAGATGGAACACTGAAGCTTTCTTT. It yields the protein CASSLAENGAWGRWNTEAFF. V usage is TRBV7-9 and J usage is TRBJ1-1; D not certain. Germline V gene sequence: CDR1 SEHNR, CDR2 FQNEAQ (reference sequence). The length of the CDR3 is 20 residues. The V end lost 0 bases, the J end lost 1 base, and 24 bases lay between the germline ends.

This chain joins TRBV15 and TRBJ2-7; tentatively, D is TRBD1 or TRBD2 (6 bases each). Germline CDR1 is LNHNV and CDR2 is YYDKDF (reference sequence). Trimming stripped 5 bases from V and 0 bases from J, with 11 bases between. The CDR3 extends over 14 amino acids. CDR3 sequence reads: CATSPRGHSYEQYF. CDR3 DNA: TGTGCCACCAGCCCTCGGGGGCACTCCTACGAGCAGTACTTC.

The chain recombines TRBV15 with TRBJ2-1; D perhaps matches TRBD2 (5 bases). The CDR3 runs 15 residues. The germline V and J ends were trimmed by 0 bases and 3 bases, with 9 bases remaining between them. Per the germline V gene, CDR1 is LNHNV and CDR2 is YYDKDF (reference sequence). The CDR3 reads CATSRDLAIYNEQFF. The CDR3 bases are TGTGCCACCAGCAGAGATTTAGCGATCTACAATGAGCAGTTCTTC.

With regard to this clonotype: This may be a read error, as it is one base from a much larger clone. The chain has TRBV7-9 and TRBJ2-7; D is perhaps TRBD1 (5 bases). This CDR3 contains 13 residues. The ends were cut back, 5 bases at V and 1 base at J, with 9 bases in the middle. Per germline, CDR1 SEHNR and CDR2 FQNEAQ (reference sequence). The CDR3 here is CASSPTESYEQYF. The CDR3 bases are TGTGCCAGCAGCCCGACAGAATCCTACGAGCAGTACTTC.

The sample holds a few counts of this clonotype. V and J are TRBV6-5 and TRBJ1-2, with D possibly TRBD1 on 5 matching bases. The germline CDR1 and CDR2 sequences are MNHEY and SVGAGI. This CDR3 contains 13 residues. The V end lost 9 bases, the J end lost 6 bases, and 17 bases lay between the germline ends. In DNA form, the CDR3 reads TGTGCCAGTAGTCGCGGGGGTTTTGATGGCTACACCTTC. It translates to CASSRGGFDGYTF.

This clonotype came up a few times. This chain joins TRBV6-2 or TRBV6-3 and TRBJ2-1, with TRBD2 matching 8 bases. The CDR3 sequence is 14 residues long. Germline V gives CDR1 MNHEY, CDR2 SVGEGT. Germline trimming cut 7 bases from V and 5 bases from J; bases unmatched to any gene: 7. CDR3 loop: CASMPGGGHNEQFF. CDR3 DNA sequence: TGTGCCAGCATGCCGGGAGGGGGGCACAATGAGCAGTTCTTC.

The CDR3 sequence: CSVRLAVNEQFF. Here the CDR3 DNA reads TGCAGTGTTCGACTAGCTGTCAATGAGCAGTTCTTC. The genes are TRBV20-1 and TRBJ2-1; 7 bases map to TRBD2. This CDR3 is 12 amino acids long. V shed 7 bases and J 6 bases; nucleotides not matched to a gene: 6. Germline values: CDR1 DFQATT, CDR2 SNEGSKA (reference sequence).